The sequence of this T cell receptor beta chain was determined in a study of cytomegalovirus exposure and HLA in healthy donors. Study as a whole: In a previous analysis, 95 million to 130 million unique TCR beta sequences were found from 150 million to 200 million T cells. The study placed less than 90% of its approximately 400 genotyped donors in the Caucasian-associated ancestry cluster.

The CDR3 extends over 15 amino acids. CDR1 and CDR2 (germline): ENHRY, SYGVKD. J gave up 7 bases and V 3 bases, and 9 bases lay outside the gene matches. PCR primers comprised 60 Vbeta and 13 Jbeta primers. TCRdb's copy holds only in-frame clones and misses some; the assay was immunoSEQ multiplex PCR. Here the sample spans under 100,000 clones, approximately 70% being singletons. This chain connects TRBV10-3 to TRBJ2-5; the match to TRBD1 covers 9 bases. Material: PBMCs. The source of this sequence is a woman aged 50 to 65 in good health and CMV-seropositive. This CDR3 is CAISDWTGESRTQYF. CDR3 coding DNA: TGTGCCATCAGTGATTGGACAGGGGAATCGCGGACCCAGTACTTC.